Shown below are 4 T cell receptor beta chains from a single sample sequenced in a study of neurological immune-mediated disorders. TCRdb independently ran MiXCR on the 5' RACE reads; one entry per CDR3 protein. The profile shows 28,000 or so distinct CDR3 sequences, roughly 14% of them singletons. Sequenced: PBMCs. The receptors were sampled from an older man in good health.

This clonotype was seen ten or more times. The rearrangement uses TRBV6-2 or TRBV6-3 and TRBJ1-3; D gene unclear. Germline values: CDR1 MNHEY, CDR2 SVGEGT. This CDR3 is 14 amino acids long. Trimming cost V 2 bases and J 4 bases, with 9 bases left between them. CDR3 in amino acids: CASSYEEAGNTIYF. CDR3 nucleotides: TGTGCCAGCAGTTACGAGGAGGCCGGAAACACCATATATTTT.

This clonotype appeared many times. J is TRBJ2-3 and V is TRBV9; maybe TRBD2 (6 bases). This CDR3 comprises 17 residues. The V end was cut by 0 bases, the J end by 2 bases, with 16 bases between. Germline values: CDR1 SGDLS, CDR2 YYNGEE. CDR3 region: CASSVDDFGGFTDTQYF. In DNA, the CDR3 is TGTGCCAGCAGCGTAGACGATTTTGGGGGGTTCACAGATACGCAGTATTTT.

This clonotype was counted ten times or more. The genes are TRBV19 and TRBJ1-5; 8 bases map to TRBD1. V lost 3 bases to trimming and J lost 5 bases; unmatched junction nucleotides: 9. CDR1 is LNHDA, CDR2 SQIVND, per germline (reference sequence). The CDR3 is 16 amino acids. CDR3 sequence (DNA): TGTGCCAGTAGTATTGGACAGGGACCAGCGTATCAGCCCCAGCATTTT. It encodes CASSIGQGPAYQPQHF.

This clonotype was counted many times. The chain employs TRBV20-1 and TRBJ2-1, with a weak D call TRBD2 (5 bases). V was clipped by 4 bases and J by 5 bases, with 18 bases between them. The CDR3 spans 15 residues. The V gene's germline CDR1 is DFQATT and CDR2 SNEGSKA (reference sequence). The CDR3 reads CSAIIRASRNNEQFF. CDR3 nucleotides: TGCAGTGCTATTATACGGGCTAGCCGAAACAATGAGCAGTTCTTC.